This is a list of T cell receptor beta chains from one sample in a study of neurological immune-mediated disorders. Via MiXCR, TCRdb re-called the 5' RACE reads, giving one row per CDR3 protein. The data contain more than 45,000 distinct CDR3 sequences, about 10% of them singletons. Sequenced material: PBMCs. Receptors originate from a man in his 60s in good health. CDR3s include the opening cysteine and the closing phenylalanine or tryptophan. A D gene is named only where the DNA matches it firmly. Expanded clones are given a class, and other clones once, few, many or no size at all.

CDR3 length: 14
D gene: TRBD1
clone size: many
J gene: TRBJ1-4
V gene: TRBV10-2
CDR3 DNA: TGCGCCAGCGGGTCAAGACAGGGCGGTGAAAAACTGTTTTTT
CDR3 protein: CASGSRQGGEKLFF

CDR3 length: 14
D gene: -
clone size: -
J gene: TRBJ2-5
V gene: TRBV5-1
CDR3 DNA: TGCGCCAGCAGCTTGTGGGGGCAGGAAGAGACCCAGTACTTC
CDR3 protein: CASSLWGQEETQYF

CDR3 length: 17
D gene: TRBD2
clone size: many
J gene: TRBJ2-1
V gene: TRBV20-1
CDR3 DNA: TGCAGTGCTAGAGACCCCGGACTAGCGGGGGGGTACAATGAGCAGTTCTTC
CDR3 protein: CSARDPGLAGGYNEQFF

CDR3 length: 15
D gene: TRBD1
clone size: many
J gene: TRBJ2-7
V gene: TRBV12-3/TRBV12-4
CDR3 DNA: TGTGCCAGCAGTTTAGGAGGGACAGGAAAACGCGAGCAGTACTTC
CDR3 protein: CASSLGGTGKREQYF

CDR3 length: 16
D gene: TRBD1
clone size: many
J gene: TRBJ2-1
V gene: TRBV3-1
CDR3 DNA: TGTGCCAGCAGCCAAGATGGTGGGACAGGGAAAAATGAGCAGTTCTTC
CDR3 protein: CASSQDGGTGKNEQFF

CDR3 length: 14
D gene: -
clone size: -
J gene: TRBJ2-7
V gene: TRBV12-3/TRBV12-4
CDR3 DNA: TGTGTCAGCAGAACGGACGGGGTGTGGGACGAGCAGTACTTC
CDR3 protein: CVSRTDGVWDEQYF

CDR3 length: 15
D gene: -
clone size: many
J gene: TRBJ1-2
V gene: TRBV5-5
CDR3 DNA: TGTGCCAGCATTGGATGGGGGACCCGCGAAAATGGCTACACCTTC
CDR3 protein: CASIGWGTRENGYTF

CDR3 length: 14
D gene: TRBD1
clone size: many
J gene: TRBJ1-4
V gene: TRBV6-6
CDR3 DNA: TGTGCCAGCAGCAAAGACAGGGGCGGTGAAAAACTGTTTTTT
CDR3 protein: CASSKDRGGEKLFF

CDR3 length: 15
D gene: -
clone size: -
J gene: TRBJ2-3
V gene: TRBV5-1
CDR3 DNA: TGCGCCAGCAGCTTGGGGGGCCAGACTACAGGTACACAGTATTTT
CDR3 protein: CASSLGGQTTGTQYF

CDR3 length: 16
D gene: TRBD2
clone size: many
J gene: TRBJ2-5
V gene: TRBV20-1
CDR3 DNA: TGCAGTGCTTCCTTGAAAGAGGGACTAGCGGAAGAGACCCAGTACTTC
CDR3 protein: CSASLKEGLAEETQYF

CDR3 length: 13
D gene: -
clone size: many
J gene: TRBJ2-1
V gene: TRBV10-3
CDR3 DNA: TGTGCCATCAGTCCTCAGGTGGGCGATGAGCAGTTCTTC
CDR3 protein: CAISPQVGDEQFF

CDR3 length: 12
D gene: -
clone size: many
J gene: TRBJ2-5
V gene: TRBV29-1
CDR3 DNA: TGCAGCGCCCTTAGAGGTGAAGAGACCCAGTACTTC
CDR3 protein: CSALRGEETQYF

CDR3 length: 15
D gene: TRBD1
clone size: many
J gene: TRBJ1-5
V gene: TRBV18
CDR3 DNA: TGTGCCAGCTCACCCGGGACAGGGTTGTATCAGCCCCAGCATTTT
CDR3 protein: CASSPGTGLYQPQHF

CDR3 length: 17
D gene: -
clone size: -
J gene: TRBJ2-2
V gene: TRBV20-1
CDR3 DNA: TGCAGTGCTAGATCCCGGTCAGACAGGTCCGGCACCGGGGAGCCGTTTTTT
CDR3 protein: CSARSRSDRSGTGEPFF

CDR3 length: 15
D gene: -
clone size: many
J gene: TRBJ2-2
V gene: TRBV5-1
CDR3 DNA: TGCGCCAGCAGCTACGGGGCAGCCAACACCGGGGAGCTGTTTTTT
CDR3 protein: CASSYGAANTGELFF

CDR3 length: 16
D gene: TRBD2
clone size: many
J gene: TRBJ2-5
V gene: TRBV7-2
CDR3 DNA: TGTGCCAGCAGCTTAGAACTAGCGGGGACACAAGAGACCCAGTACTTC
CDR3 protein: CASSLELAGTQETQYF

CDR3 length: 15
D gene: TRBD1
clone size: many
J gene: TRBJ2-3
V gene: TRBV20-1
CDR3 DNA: TGCAGTGCTGGAGACAGGGGGTCGGCGACAGATACGCAGTATTTT
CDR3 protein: CSAGDRGSATDTQYF

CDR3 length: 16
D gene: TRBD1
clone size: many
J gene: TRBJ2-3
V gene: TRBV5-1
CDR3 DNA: TGCGCCAGCAGCTTGGGCCTCCAGGGGGCCGCAGATACGCAGTATTTT
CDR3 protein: CASSLGLQGAADTQYF

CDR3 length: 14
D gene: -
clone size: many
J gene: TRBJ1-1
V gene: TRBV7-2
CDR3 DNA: TGTGCCAGCAGCTTAGACAGGGTGAACACTGAAGCTTTCTTT
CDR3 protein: CASSLDRVNTEAFF

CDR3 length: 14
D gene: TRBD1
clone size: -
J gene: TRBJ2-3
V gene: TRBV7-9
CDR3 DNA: TGTGTCAGCAGCTTCGGCACAGGGGAAGCTACGCAGTATTTT
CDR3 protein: CVSSFGTGEATQYF